This T cell receptor beta chain appears in the sequencing data of a study of T cell clones after liver transplantation. Regarding this clone: Its antigen is still unknown.

Alloreactive TCRbeta sequences came from sequencing proliferating CFSE-low cells in the MLR. Germline CDR1 MGHRA, CDR2 YSYEKL. Deletions cut 1 base from V and 2 bases from J, with 14 bases between. This CDR3 comprises 16 residues. TCRdb's copy holds only in-frame clones and misses some; the assay was immunoSEQ multiplex PCR. Here the sample spans several thousand clones, over 40% being singletons. The sample was CD4+ T cells from cultured PBMCs. The rearrangement links TRBV4-1 to TRBJ1-2; D perhaps matches TRBD1 (5 bases). The source of this sequence is a human patient who received a liver transplant. The T cells may come from the graft donor. The CDR3 bases are TGCGCCAGCAGCCAAGGCGGGACGGCAGTCAACTATGGCTACACCTTC. Translating gives CASSQGGTAVNYGYTF.